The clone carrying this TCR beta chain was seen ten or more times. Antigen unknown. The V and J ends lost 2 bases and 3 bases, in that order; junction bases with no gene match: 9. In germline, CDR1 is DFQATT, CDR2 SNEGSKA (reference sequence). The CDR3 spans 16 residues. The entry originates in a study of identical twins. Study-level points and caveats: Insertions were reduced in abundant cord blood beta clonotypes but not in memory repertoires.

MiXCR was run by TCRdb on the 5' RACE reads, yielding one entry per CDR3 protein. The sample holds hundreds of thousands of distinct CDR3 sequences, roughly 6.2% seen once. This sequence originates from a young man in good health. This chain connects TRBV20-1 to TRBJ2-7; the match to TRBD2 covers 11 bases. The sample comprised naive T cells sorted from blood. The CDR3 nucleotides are TGCAGTGCTAGACCCCGACTAGCGGGGACCCTCTACGAGCAGTACTTC. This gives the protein CSARPRLAGTLYEQYF.